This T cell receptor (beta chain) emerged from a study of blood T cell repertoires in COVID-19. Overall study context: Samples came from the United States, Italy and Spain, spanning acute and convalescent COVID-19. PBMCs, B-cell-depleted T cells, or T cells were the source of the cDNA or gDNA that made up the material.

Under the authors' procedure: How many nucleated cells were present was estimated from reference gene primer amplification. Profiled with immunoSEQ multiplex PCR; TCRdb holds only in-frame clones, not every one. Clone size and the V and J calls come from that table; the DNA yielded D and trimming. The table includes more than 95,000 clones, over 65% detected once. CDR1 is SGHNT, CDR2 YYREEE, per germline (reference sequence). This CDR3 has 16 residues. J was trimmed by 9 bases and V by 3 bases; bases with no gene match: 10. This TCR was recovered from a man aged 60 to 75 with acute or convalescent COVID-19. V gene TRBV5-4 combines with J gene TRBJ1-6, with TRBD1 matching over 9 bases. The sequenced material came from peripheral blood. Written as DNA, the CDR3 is TGTGCCAGCAGCTCACAGGGGGCGCGGCCTGGTTCACCCCTCCACTTT. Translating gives CASSSQGARPGSPLHF.